This is a list of T cell receptor beta chains from one sample in a study of identical twins. Each CDR3 protein gets one entry after TCRdb re-called the 5' RACE reads with MiXCR. The sample lists nearly 900,000 distinct CDR3 sequences, 9% to 15% occurring once. These data were also filed under a second study, of yellow fever vaccine responses in identical twins.

The sequencing sample was made of PBMCs. Every receptor here comes from a woman between 18 and 30 years old in good health. The CDR3 runs from the conserved cysteine through the conserved F or W. Fields, in order: CDR3 protein, CDR3 DNA, J gene, D gene, clone size, V gene, CDR3 length. A D gene is named only where the DNA matches it firmly. Size tells how often a clone was seen (once, few, many) or the class of an expanded clone, and some rows leave it out.

CASSSGMDSPLHF | TGCGCCAGCAGCTCCGGCATGGATTCACCCCTCCACTTT | TRBJ1-6 | NA | NA | TRBV5-1 | 13
CSAGLAGVDNEQFF | TGCAGTGCCGGACTAGCGGGAGTGGACAATGAGCAGTTCTTC | TRBJ2-1 | TRBD2 | NA | TRBV20-1 | 14
CATSDGISGNEQFF | TGTGCCACCAGTGATGGGATTAGTGGGAATGAGCAGTTCTTC | TRBJ2-1 | NA | many | TRBV24-1 | 14
CASSSLGTAPGELFF | TGTGCCAGCAGCTCGCTGGGGACTGCTCCCGGGGAGCTGTTTTTT | TRBJ2-2 | NA | few | TRBV7-9 | 15
CASSSLDRAGGGDTQYF | TGCGCCAGCAGCTCCCTAGACAGGGCAGGAGGAGGAGATACGCAGTATTTT | TRBJ2-3 | TRBD1 | NA | TRBV5-1 | 17
CASSLGPLRGRALNEQFF | TGTGCCAGCAGCCTCGGGCCCCTCCGCGGGAGGGCCCTCAATGAGCAGTTCTTC | TRBJ2-1 | TRBD2 | few | TRBV11-1 | 18
CATSDWTSGGPSSYNEQFF | TGTGCCACCAGTGATTGGACTAGCGGGGGGCCCAGCTCCTACAATGAGCAGTTCTTC | TRBJ2-1 | TRBD2 | NA | TRBV24-1 | 19
CASSGGGTAYAKAFF | TGCGCCAGCAGCGGAGGAGGGACAGCTTATGCGAAAGCTTTCTTT | TRBJ1-1 | TRBD1 | NA | TRBV5-1 | 15
CASSLVRGGRGITEAFF | TGTGCCAGCAGCTTAGTTCGTGGTGGCAGGGGTATAACTGAAGCTTTCTTT | TRBJ1-1 | NA | few | TRBV11-2 | 17
CASSPLLAGGNEQFF | TGTGCCAGCAGCCCTCTACTAGCGGGAGGCAATGAGCAGTTCTTC | TRBJ2-1 | TRBD2 | few | TRBV5-5 | 15
CSVGPGTGAGETQYF | TGCAGCGTGGGGCCCGGGACAGGGGCTGGAGAGACCCAGTACTTC | TRBJ2-5 | TRBD1 | NA | TRBV29-1 | 15
CASTSGSNRGITEAFF | TGTGCCAGCACCTCCGGCTCCAACCGGGGGATCACTGAAGCTTTCTTT | TRBJ1-1 | NA | NA | TRBV11-3 | 16
CSAARDRRNTGELFF | TGCAGTGCTGCTCGGGACAGGAGGAACACCGGGGAGCTGTTTTTT | TRBJ2-2 | TRBD1 | NA | TRBV20-1 | 15
CASGPVRPGHQGTQYF | TGTGCCAGCGGCCCCGTACGACCGGGACACCAAGGGACCCAGTACTTC | TRBJ2-5 | NA | few | TRBV6-1 | 16
CASLGGGTFYGYTF | TGTGCCTCCTTGGGGGGAGGGACCTTCTATGGCTACACCTTC | TRBJ1-2 | NA | NA | TRBV28 | 14
CASRQRAMNTEAFF | TGTGCCAGCAGACAAAGGGCCATGAACACTGAAGCTTTCTTT | TRBJ1-1 | NA | many | TRBV12-3/TRBV12-4 | 14
CASRLSAKNIQYF | TGTGCCAGCAGGTTATCAGCCAAAAACATTCAGTACTTC | TRBJ2-4 | NA | few | TRBV27 | 13
CASTIGTSGRNEQFF | TGTGCCAGCACTATCGGGACTAGCGGGAGAAATGAGCAGTTCTTC | TRBJ2-1 | TRBD2 | NA | TRBV28 | 15
CATSDFWTGGPTNTGELFF | TGTGCCACCAGTGATTTTTGGACAGGGGGACCTACGAACACCGGGGAGCTGTTTTTT | TRBJ2-2 | TRBD1 | NA | TRBV24-1 | 19
CASSWGLAIYYNEQFF | TGTGCCAGCAGCTGGGGACTAGCCATTTACTACAATGAGCAGTTCTTC | TRBJ2-1 | TRBD2 | NA | TRBV12-3/TRBV12-4 | 16
CASSVGSLSEQYF | TGTGCCAGCAGCGTAGGTTCCCTAAGCGAGCAGTACTTC | TRBJ2-7 | NA | NA | TRBV9 | 13
CASTGRTSVARGVQYF | TGTGCCAGTACTGGCAGGACTAGCGTGGCCCGGGGAGTTCAGTACTTC | TRBJ2-4 | TRBD2 | few | TRBV19 | 16
CASSSGSLNEQYF | TGTGCCAGCAGCTCCGGGAGTCTGAACGAGCAGTACTTC | TRBJ2-7 | NA | few | TRBV5-6 | 13
CASSPRLAGTFVDEQFF | TGCGCCAGCAGCCCTCGACTAGCGGGAACGTTCGTCGATGAGCAGTTCTTC | TRBJ2-1 | TRBD2 | NA | TRBV4-1 | 17
CASRPRTGFGNEQFF | TGTGCCAGCAGACCACGGACAGGGTTCGGGAATGAGCAGTTCTTC | TRBJ2-1 | TRBD1 | NA | TRBV27 | 15
CASSAPEATGANVLTF | TGTGCCAGCAGCGCTCCGGAAGCCACTGGGGCCAACGTCCTGACTTTC | TRBJ2-6 | NA | few | TRBV25-1 | 16
CASSLRLAGHKTQYF | TGTGCCAGCAGCCTTCGACTAGCGGGACATAAGACCCAGTACTTC | TRBJ2-5 | TRBD2 | few | TRBV13 | 15
CASSESSGRIVAQYF | TGTGCCAGCAGTGAATCTAGCGGGAGAATAGTGGCGCAGTATTTT | TRBJ2-3 | TRBD2 | few | TRBV25-1 | 15
CASSRSIVSGRATGELFF | TGTGCCAGCAGCCGCTCCATAGTTAGCGGGAGGGCCACCGGGGAGCTGTTTTTT | TRBJ2-2 | TRBD2 | few | TRBV13 | 18
CASNQQGAKSDTQYF | TGTGCCAGCAACCAACAGGGGGCGAAGTCAGATACGCAGTATTTT | TRBJ2-3 | TRBD1 | many | TRBV3-1 | 15
CASSLDRTALEQYF | TGTGCCAGCAGCTTAGATCGGACAGCACTGGAGCAGTACTTC | TRBJ2-7 | NA | few | TRBV11-2 | 14
CASIAGAYNEQFF | TGTGCCAGCATAGCGGGGGCGTACAATGAGCAGTTCTTC | TRBJ2-1 | TRBD2 | NA | TRBV7-9 | 13
CASSARGRGSDSPLHF | TGTGCCAGCAGCGCCAGGGGGCGCGGTTCGGATTCACCCCTCCACTTT | TRBJ1-6 | NA | few | TRBV21-1 | 16
CASSAGPTDTQYF | TGTGCCAGCAGTGCAGGGCCCACAGATACGCAGTATTTT | TRBJ2-3 | NA | many | TRBV27 | 13
CATSPTGNNSPLHF | TGTGCCACCAGCCCCACAGGAAATAATTCACCCCTCCACTTT | TRBJ1-6 | NA | NA | TRBV15 | 14
CSVRRETNTGELFF | TGCAGCGTCCGGAGGGAGACGAACACCGGGGAGCTGTTTTTT | TRBJ2-2 | NA | few | TRBV29-1 | 14